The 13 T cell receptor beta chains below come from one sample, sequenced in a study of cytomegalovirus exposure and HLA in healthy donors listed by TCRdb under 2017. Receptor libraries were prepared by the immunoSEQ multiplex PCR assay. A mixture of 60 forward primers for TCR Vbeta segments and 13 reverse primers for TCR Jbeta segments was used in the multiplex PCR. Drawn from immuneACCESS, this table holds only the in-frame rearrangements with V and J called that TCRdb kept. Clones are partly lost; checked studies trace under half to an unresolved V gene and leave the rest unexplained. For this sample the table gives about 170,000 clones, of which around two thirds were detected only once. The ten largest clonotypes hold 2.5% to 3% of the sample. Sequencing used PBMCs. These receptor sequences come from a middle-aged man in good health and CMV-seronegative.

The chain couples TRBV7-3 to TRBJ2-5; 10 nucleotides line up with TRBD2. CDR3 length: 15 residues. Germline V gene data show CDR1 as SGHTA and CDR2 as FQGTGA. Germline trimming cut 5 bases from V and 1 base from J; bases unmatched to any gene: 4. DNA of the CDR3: TGTGCCAGCAGCCCCGGACTAGCGGTCCAAGAGACCCAGTACTTC. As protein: CASSPGLAVQETQYF.

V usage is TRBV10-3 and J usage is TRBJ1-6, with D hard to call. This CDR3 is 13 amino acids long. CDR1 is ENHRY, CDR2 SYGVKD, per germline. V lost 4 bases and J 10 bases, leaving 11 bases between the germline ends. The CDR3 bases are TGTGCCATCAGTGTTAATGAGGGCTCACCCCTCCACTTT. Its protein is CAISVNEGSPLHF.

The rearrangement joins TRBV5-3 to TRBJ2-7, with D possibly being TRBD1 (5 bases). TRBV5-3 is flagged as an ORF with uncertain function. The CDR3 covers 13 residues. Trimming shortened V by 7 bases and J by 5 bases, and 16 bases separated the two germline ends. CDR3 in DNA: TGTGCCAGAGCCCAGGGTTCCCGGGACGAGCAGTACTTC. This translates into CARAQGSRDEQYF.

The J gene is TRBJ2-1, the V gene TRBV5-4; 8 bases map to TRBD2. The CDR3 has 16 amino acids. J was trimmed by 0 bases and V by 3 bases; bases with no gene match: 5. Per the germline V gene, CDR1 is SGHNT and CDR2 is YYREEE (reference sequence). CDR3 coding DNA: TGTGCCAGCAGCTACCTAGGGACTAGCTCCTACAATGAGCAGTTCTTC. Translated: CASSYLGTSSYNEQFF. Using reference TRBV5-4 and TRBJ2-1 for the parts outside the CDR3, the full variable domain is ETGVTQSPTHLIKTRGQQVTLRCSSQSGHNTVSWYQQALGQGPQFIFQYYREEENGRGNFPPRFSGLQFPNYSSELNVNALELDDSALYLCASSYLGTSSYNEQFFGPGTRLTVL.

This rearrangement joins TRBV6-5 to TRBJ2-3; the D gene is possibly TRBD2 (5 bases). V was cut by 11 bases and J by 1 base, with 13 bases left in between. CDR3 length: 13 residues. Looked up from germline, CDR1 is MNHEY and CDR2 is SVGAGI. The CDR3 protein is CAVLLEGTDTQYF. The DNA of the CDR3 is TGTGCCGTCCTTCTGGAGGGCACAGATACGCAGTATTTT.

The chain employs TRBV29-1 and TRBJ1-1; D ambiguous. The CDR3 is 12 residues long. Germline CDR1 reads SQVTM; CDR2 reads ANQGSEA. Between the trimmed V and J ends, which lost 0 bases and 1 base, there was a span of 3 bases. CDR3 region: CSVEDKNTEAFF. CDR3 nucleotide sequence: TGCAGCGTTGAAGACAAGAACACTGAAGCTTTCTTT.

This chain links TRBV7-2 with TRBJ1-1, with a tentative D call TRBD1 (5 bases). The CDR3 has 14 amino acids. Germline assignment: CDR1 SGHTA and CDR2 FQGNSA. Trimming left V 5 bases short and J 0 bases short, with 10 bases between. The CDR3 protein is CASSPGLLNTEAFF. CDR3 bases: TGTGCCAGCAGCCCGGGACTCCTGAACACTGAAGCTTTCTTT.

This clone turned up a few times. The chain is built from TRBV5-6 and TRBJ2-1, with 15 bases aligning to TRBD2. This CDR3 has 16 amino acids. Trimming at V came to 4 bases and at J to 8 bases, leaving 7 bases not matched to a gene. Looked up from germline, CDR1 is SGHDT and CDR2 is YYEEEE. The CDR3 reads CASSPGLAGGGDEQFF. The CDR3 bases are TGTGCCAGCAGCCCAGGACTAGCGGGAGGGGGGGATGAGCAGTTCTTC.

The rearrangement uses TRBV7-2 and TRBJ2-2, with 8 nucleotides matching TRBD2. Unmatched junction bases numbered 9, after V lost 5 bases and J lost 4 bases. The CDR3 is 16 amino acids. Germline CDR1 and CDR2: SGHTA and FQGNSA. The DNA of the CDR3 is TGTGCCAGCAGCACCGGGGGGGCCAGGCGCACCGGGGAGCTGTTTTTT. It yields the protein CASSTGGARRTGELFF.

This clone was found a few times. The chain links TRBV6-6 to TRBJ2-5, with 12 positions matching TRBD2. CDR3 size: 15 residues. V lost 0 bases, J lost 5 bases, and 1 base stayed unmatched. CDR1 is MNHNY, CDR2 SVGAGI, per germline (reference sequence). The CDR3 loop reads CASSYSLAGGETQYF. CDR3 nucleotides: TGTGCCAGCAGTTACTCTCTAGCGGGAGGGGAGACCCAGTACTTC.

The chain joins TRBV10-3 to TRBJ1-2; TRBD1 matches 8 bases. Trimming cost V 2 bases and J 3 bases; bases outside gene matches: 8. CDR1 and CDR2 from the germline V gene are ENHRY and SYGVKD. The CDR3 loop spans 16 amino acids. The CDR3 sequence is CAISEPNRGADYGYTF. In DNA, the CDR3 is TGTGCCATCAGTGAGCCGAACAGGGGGGCGGACTATGGCTACACCTTC.

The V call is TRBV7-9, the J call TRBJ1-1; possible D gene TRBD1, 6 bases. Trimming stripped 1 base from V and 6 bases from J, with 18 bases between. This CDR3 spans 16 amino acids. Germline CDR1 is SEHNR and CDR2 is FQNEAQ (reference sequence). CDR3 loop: CASSLVGSGEGAEAFF. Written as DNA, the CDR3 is TGTGCCAGCAGCTTAGTAGGATCAGGGGAGGGGGCTGAAGCTTTCTTT.

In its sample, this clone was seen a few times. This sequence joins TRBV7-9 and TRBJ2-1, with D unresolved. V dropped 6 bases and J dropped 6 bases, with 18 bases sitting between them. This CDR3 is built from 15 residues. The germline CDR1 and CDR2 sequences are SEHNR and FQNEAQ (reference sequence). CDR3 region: CASRHRQAPSNEQFF. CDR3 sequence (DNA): TGTGCCAGCAGGCATCGGCAGGCACCCTCCAATGAGCAGTTCTTC.